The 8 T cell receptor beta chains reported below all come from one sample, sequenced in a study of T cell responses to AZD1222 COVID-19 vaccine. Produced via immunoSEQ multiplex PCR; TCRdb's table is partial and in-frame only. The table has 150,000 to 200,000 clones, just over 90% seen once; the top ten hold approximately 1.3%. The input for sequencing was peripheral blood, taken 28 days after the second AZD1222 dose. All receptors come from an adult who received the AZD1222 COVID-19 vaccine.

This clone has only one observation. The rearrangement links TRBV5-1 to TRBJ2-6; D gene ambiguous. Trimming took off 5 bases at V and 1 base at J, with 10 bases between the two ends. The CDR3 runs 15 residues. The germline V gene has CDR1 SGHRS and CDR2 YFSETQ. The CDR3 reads CASRPSPSGANVLTF. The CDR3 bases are TGCGCCAGCAGGCCCTCTCCTTCTGGGGCCAACGTCCTGACTTTC.

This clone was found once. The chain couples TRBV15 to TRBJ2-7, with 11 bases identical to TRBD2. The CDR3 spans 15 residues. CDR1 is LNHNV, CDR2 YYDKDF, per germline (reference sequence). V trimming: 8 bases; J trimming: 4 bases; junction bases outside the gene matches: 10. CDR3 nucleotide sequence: TGTGCCACCTCCCGTAGCGGGAGGGCTCAGTACGAGCAGTACTTC. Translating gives CATSRSGRAQYEQYF.

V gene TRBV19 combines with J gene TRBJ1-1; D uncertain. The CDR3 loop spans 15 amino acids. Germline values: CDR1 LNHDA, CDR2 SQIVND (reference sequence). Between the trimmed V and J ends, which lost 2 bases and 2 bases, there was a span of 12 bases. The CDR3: CASSIIDSFNTEAFF. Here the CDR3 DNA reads TGTGCCAGTAGTATAATAGACTCATTCAACACTGAAGCTTTCTTT.

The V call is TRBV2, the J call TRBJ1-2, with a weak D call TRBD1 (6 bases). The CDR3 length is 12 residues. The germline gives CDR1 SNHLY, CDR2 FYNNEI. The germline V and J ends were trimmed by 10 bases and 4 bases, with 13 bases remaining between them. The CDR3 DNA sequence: TGTGCCACGAGCCTGGACAGCTATGGCTACACCTTC. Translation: CATSLDSYGYTF.

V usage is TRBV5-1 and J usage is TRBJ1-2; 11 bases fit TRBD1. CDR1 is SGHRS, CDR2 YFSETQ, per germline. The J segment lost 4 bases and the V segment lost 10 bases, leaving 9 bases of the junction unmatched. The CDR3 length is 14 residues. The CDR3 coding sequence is TGCGCCTCCGGGACAGGGGGAGAATTCTATGGCTACACCTTC. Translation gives CASGTGGEFYGYTF. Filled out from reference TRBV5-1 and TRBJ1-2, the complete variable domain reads KAGVTQTPRYLIKTRGQQVTLSCSPISGHRSVSWYQQTPGQGLQFLFEYFSETQRNKGNFPGRFSGRQFSNSRSEMNVSTLELGDSALYLCASGTGGEFYGYTFGSGTRLTVV.

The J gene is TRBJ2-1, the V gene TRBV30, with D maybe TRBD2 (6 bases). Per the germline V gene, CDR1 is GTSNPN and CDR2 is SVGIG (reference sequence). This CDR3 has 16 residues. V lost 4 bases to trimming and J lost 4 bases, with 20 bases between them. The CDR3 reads CAWKVGVSGFYNEQFF. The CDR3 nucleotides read TGTGCCTGGAAGGTGGGGGTTAGCGGCTTTTACAATGAGCAGTTCTTC.

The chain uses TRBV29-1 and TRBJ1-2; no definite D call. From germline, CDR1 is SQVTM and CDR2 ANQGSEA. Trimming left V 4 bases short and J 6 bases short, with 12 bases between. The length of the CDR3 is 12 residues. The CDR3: CSVGLGTDGYTF. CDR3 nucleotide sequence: TGCAGCGTTGGGTTGGGCACCGATGGCTACACCTTC.

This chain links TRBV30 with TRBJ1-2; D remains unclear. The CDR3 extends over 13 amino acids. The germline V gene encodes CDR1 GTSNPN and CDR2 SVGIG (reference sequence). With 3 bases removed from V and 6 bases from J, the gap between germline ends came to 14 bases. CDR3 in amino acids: CAWSLTTAHGYTF. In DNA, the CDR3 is TGTGCCTGGAGCCTAACCACAGCCCATGGCTACACCTTC.